The source of this TCR beta chain is a study of blood T cell repertoires in COVID-19. Study-level information: The origin of the acute and convalescent COVID-19 samples was the United States, Italy and Spain. PBMCs, B-cell-depleted T cells, or T cells provided the cDNA or gDNA that made up the material.

Trimming pared 0 bases from V and 0 bases from J, leaving 6 bases between. This CDR3 is 14 amino acids long. Looked up from germline, CDR1 is GTSNPN and CDR2 is SVGIG (reference sequence). Only a few counts were recorded for this clone. Other DNA variants within this sample encode the same CDR3. Authors' analysis steps: Estimation of nucleated cell counts was performed using reference gene primer amplification. Sequenced by immunoSEQ multiplex PCR; TCRdb stores in-frame clones only, minus some. V and J calls and clone size are given by that table; D and trimming were obtained from the DNA. The sample carries about 82,000 clones, roughly 82% recorded once.

The V and J genes are TRBV30 and TRBJ1-3; D uncertain. The clonotype comes from a middle-aged man with active or convalescent COVID-19. The sample consisted of peripheral blood. The CDR3 loop reads CAWSVQNSGNTIYF. The CDR3 DNA reads TGTGCCTGGAGTGTACAGAACTCTGGAAACACCATATATTTT.